The 30 T cell receptor beta chains given below trace back to one sample, sequenced in a study of T cells after yellow fever vaccination (dated 2019 in TCRdb). The library was built by means of 5' RACE. The sequencer was an Illumina HiSeq 2500. The public reads were run again by TCRdb, first through fastp at Q25 and then through MiXCR, and only productive beta chains were kept. Rows matching on CDR3 protein sequence are summarized as one entry with the most common DNA and genes. The sample data list hundreds of thousands of distinct CDR3 sequences, and around an eighth of these were observed just once. Of the sample, about 14% is held by the ten largest clones. The treatment or condition label, read with the paper, signifies: live attenuated yellow fever vaccine strain. Sequenced material: PBMCs, taken on the day of the yellow fever booster vaccination. These TCRs come from a man aged 30-40 years who received the YFV17D yellow fever vaccine.

The chain uses TRBV10-1 and TRBJ2-5; perhaps TRBD2 as D (5 bases). This CDR3 contains 15 residues. Looked up from germline, CDR1 is WNHNN and CDR2 is SYGVQD (reference sequence). Trimming took off 0 bases at V and 4 bases at J, with 12 bases between the two ends. Written as DNA, the CDR3 is TGCGCCAGCAGTGAGTCTGCGGGCCTGGGAGAGACCCAGTACTTC. This gives the protein CASSESAGLGETQYF.

This clonotype has a handful of counts. The rearrangement links TRBV5-5 to TRBJ2-7; the D gene is possibly TRBD2 (6 bases). The V end lost 2 bases, the J end lost 2 bases, and 20 bases lay between the germline ends. CDR1 SGHKS and CDR2 YYEKEE come from the germline V gene (reference sequence). The CDR3 totals 17 residues. CDR3 bases: TGTGCCAGCAGCTTTCTCCCGGGAGAGAGTGGTACCTACGAGCAGTACTTC. Protein sequence: CASSFLPGESGTYEQYF.

This clonotype turned up a few times. This chain connects TRBV15 to TRBJ2-2; 12 positions match TRBD2. This CDR3 has 16 amino acids. Germline V lookup: CDR1 LNHNV, CDR2 YYDKDF (reference sequence). Trimming removed 4 bases from V and 6 bases from J; junction bases left unmatched: 6. CDR3 in amino acids: CATSMLAGGEAGELFF. CDR3 DNA: TGTGCCACCAGCATGCTAGCGGGAGGGGAAGCCGGGGAGCTGTTTTTT.

V and J are TRBV5-1 and TRBJ2-2, with a possible D match to TRBD1 (7 bases). The CDR3 extends over 16 amino acids. V lost 6 bases, J lost 0 bases, and 15 bases lay in between. Germline V CDR1 and CDR2: SGHRS, YFSETQ. CDR3 in amino acids: CASNWRGTANTGELFF. The CDR3 DNA sequence: TGCGCCAGCAACTGGAGGGGGACAGCGAACACCGGGGAGCTGTTTTTT.

In its sample, this clonotype was seen a few times. The V call is TRBV12-3 or TRBV12-4, the J call TRBJ2-1; D is uncertain. The CDR3 spans 14 residues. V was shortened by 6 bases and J by 5 bases, with 14 bases between the two germline ends. The CDR3 loop is CASRHANTNNEQFF. The CDR3 region has the DNA TGTGCCAGCAGACACGCCAATACAAACAATGAGCAGTTCTTC.

This clonotype has a handful of counts. J is TRBJ2-1 and V is TRBV30; the match to TRBD1 covers 8 bases. V lost 3 bases to trimming and J lost 4 bases; unmatched junction nucleotides: 5. The CDR3 extends over 14 amino acids. CDR1 and CDR2 from the germline V gene are GTSNPN and SVGIG (reference sequence). CDR3 sequence reads: CAWSPDRVYNEQFF. Written as DNA, the CDR3 is TGTGCCTGGAGCCCGGACAGGGTGTACAATGAGCAGTTCTTC. Together with reference TRBV30 and TRBJ2-1, the CDR3 gives the full variable domain: SQTIHQWPATLVQPVGSPLSLECTVEGTSNPNLYWYRQAAGRGLQLLFYSVGIGQISSEVPQNLSASRPQDRQFILSSKKLLLSDSGFYLCAWSPDRVYNEQFFGPGTRLTVL.

The rearrangement joins TRBV7-3 to TRBJ1-3; D is ambiguous. The CDR3 covers 13 residues. Germline V gene sequence: CDR1 SGHTA, CDR2 FQGTGA. Trimming cost V 8 bases and J 2 bases, with 10 bases left between them. CDR3: CASGPPAGNTIYF. As DNA, the CDR3 is TGTGCCAGCGGGCCGCCGGCTGGAAACACCATATATTTT. The complete variable domain, with remaining parts taken from reference TRBV7-3 and TRBJ1-3, reads GAGVSQTPSNKVTEKGKYVELRCDPISGHTALYWYRQSLGQGPEFLIYFQGTGAADDSGLPNDRFFAVRPEGSVSTLKIQRTERGDSAVYLCASGPPAGNTIYFGEGSWLTVV.

The gene calls are TRBV6-2 or TRBV6-3 and TRBJ2-7, with TRBD2 identical over 9 bases. V was pared by 11 bases and J by 3 bases, with 8 bases of the junction left unmatched. There are 13 residues in the CDR3. Per germline, CDR1 MNHEY and CDR2 SVGEGT. In DNA form, the CDR3 reads TGTGCCGGTAGCGGGAGTTTATACTACGAGCAGTACTTC. Amino acid sequence: CAGSGSLYYEQYF.

The sample holds a few counts of this clonotype. The chain combines TRBV7-2 with TRBJ2-1; TRBD2 matches at 10 bases. The CDR3 is 14 residues long. Per the germline V gene, CDR1 is SGHTA and CDR2 is FQGNSA. The trim removed 7 bases at V and 8 bases at J, leaving 8 bases unmatched. CDR3 amino acids: CASMQGSGRYEQFF. DNA for the CDR3: TGTGCCAGCATGCAAGGTAGCGGGAGGTATGAGCAGTTCTTC.

The chain links TRBV6-1 to TRBJ2-5, with 8 bases matching TRBD2. CDR1 and CDR2 from the germline V gene are MNHNS and SASEGT. V shed 2 bases, J shed 4 bases, and the junction held 6 bases outside the gene matches. The CDR3 sequence is 15 residues long. The CDR3 coding sequence is TGTGCCAGCAGTGAACCATTCGGGGGGGGAGAGACCCAGTACTTC. Translated, it gives CASSEPFGGGETQYF.

The chain carries TRBV9 and TRBJ2-3; D unclear. The germline CDR1 and CDR2 sequences are SGDLS and YYNGEE. Trimming took 3 bases from V and 5 from J, leaving 10 bases between them. This CDR3 region has 13 residues. This CDR3 reads CASSEPRGDTQYF. CDR3 DNA: TGTGCCAGCAGCGAGCCTCGTGGAGATACGCAGTATTTT.

This clonotype came up a few times. The chain joins TRBV20-1 to TRBJ2-1; TRBD2 matches at 7 bases. Germline V gene lookup returns CDR1 DFQATT and CDR2 SNEGSKA (reference sequence). The CDR3 sequence is 15 residues long. V shed 2 bases and J 9 bases; nucleotides not matched to a gene: 13. This CDR3 reads CSARILSGNNGEQFF. As DNA, the CDR3 is TGCAGTGCTAGAATCCTCAGCGGGAATAACGGTGAGCAGTTCTTC.

This clonotype was observed a few times. The chain carries TRBV7-8 and TRBJ2-3; possible D gene TRBD2, 7 bases. The CDR3 sequence is 16 residues long. Trimming took 5 bases from V and 1 from J, leaving 16 bases between them. Germline CDR1 is SGHVS and CDR2 is FQNEAQ. CDR3 loop: CASSPRGGYRTDTQYF. The CDR3 DNA reads as TGTGCCAGCAGCCCAAGGGGGGGGTACCGCACAGATACGCAGTATTTT. Drawing the rest from reference TRBV7-8 and TRBJ2-3, the complete variable domain is GAGVSQSPRYKVAKRGQDVALRCDPISGHVSLFWYQQALGQGPEFLTYFQNEAQLDKSGLPSDRFFAERPEGSVSTLKIQRTQQEDSAVYLCASSPRGGYRTDTQYFGPGTRLTVL.

This sequence joins TRBV10-3 and TRBJ2-7, with a tentative D call TRBD1 (5 bases). The ends were cut back, 7 bases at V and 0 bases at J, with 10 bases in the middle. Germline values: CDR1 ENHRY, CDR2 SYGVKD. The CDR3 contains 13 residues. The CDR3 DNA reads TGTGCCATCAAACAACAGGACTCCTACGAGCAGTACTTC. Its protein is CAIKQQDSYEQYF.

This clonotype was seen a handful of times. The chain carries TRBV20-1 and TRBJ2-5; D not resolved. The CDR3 is 10 residues long. In germline, CDR1 is DFQATT, CDR2 SNEGSKA (reference sequence). The CDR3, as DNA: TGCAGCGCTTACGGGGAGACCCAGTACTTC. Amino acids: CSAYGETQYF.

The table lists this clonotype with a few counts. The CDR3 loop is CASPNMEGYF. CDR3 coding DNA: TGTGCCAGCCCGAATATGGAGGGATATTTT. The chain links TRBV6-1 to TRBJ1-3; D gene uncertain. CDR1 is MNHNS and CDR2 is SASEGT in the germline V gene. The CDR3 has 10 amino acids. Trimming removed 8 bases at V and 15 bases at J, with 14 bases between.

The chain recombines TRBV4-2 with TRBJ2-5; maybe TRBD2 (6 bases). The V end lost 0 bases, the J end lost 3 bases, and 11 bases lay between the germline ends. CDR1 is LGHNA and CDR2 is YNFKEQ in the germline V gene. This CDR3 is 15 amino acids long. The chain's CDR3 is CASSQEVGSEETQYF. CDR3 nucleotides: TGTGCCAGCAGCCAAGAGGTCGGGAGCGAAGAGACCCAGTACTTC.

The rearrangement links TRBV20-1 to TRBJ2-7, with D perhaps TRBD1 (6 bases). CDR3 length equals 12 residues. Looked up from germline, CDR1 is DFQATT and CDR2 is SNEGSKA (reference sequence). V lost 3 bases and J 4 bases, leaving 10 bases between the germline ends. The CDR3 DNA is TGCAGTGCTAGTGGGGGCGCTTACGAGCAGTACTTC. Protein product: CSASGGAYEQYF.

The table lists this clonotype with a few counts. The chain combines TRBV10-3 with TRBJ2-3; 12 nucleotides match TRBD2. The CDR3 length is 18 residues. Germline lookup yields CDR1 ENHRY and CDR2 SYGVKD. V shed 7 bases and J 0 bases; nucleotides not matched to a gene: 11. The CDR3 protein is CAIKSELTSGGSTDTQYF. The DNA of the CDR3 is TGTGCCATCAAATCCGAGCTGACTAGCGGGGGTAGCACAGATACGCAGTATTTT.

This clonotype was observed at least ten times. CDR3: CASSRGLANTGELFF. CDR3 in DNA: TGTGCCAGCAGCCGGGGACTAGCGAACACCGGGGAGCTGTTTTTT. V gene TRBV9 combines with J gene TRBJ2-2, with TRBD2 matching 8 bases. The ends lost 4 bases at V and 0 bases at J; junction bases unmatched: 2. Germline V gene data show CDR1 as SGDLS and CDR2 as YYNGEE. CDR3 size: 15 residues.

Only a few counts were recorded for this clonotype. The J gene is TRBJ2-1, the V gene TRBV7-2, with 10 bases matching TRBD1. Germline CDR1 is SGHTA and CDR2 is FQGNSA. The CDR3 is 14 amino acids. The J segment lost 9 bases and the V segment lost 5 bases, leaving 7 bases of the junction unmatched. CDR3 DNA: TGTGCCAGCAGCCGGGGGACAGGGGCAGGTGAGCAGTTCTTC. Amino acid sequence: CASSRGTGAGEQFF.

The rearrangement joins TRBV10-3 to TRBJ2-7; 10 bases line up with TRBD1. There are 15 residues in the CDR3. V trimming: 1 base; J trimming: 2 bases; junction bases outside the gene matches: 2. Germline assignment: CDR1 ENHRY and CDR2 SYGVKD. The CDR3 loop reads CAISELDRGAYEQYF. Written as DNA, the CDR3 is TGTGCCATCAGTGAGTTGGACAGGGGGGCCTACGAGCAGTACTTC.

This sequence joins TRBV9 and TRBJ2-5, with a possible D match to TRBD2 (6 bases). The V gene lost 3 bases and the J gene lost 2 bases, with 11 bases spanning the gap. CDR3 length: 14 amino acids. Germline V gives CDR1 SGDLS, CDR2 YYNGEE. CDR3 DNA sequence: TGTGCCAGCAGCGCCTCCCTAGCGCAAGAGACCCAGTACTTC. Amino acids: CASSASLAQETQYF.

This clonotype has only a few counts. V gene TRBV5-4 combines with J gene TRBJ2-7; 9 bases map to TRBD1. Trimming at V came to 4 bases and at J to 6 bases, leaving 2 bases not matched to a gene. CDR3 length: 12 residues. Germline values: CDR1 SGHNT, CDR2 YYREEE (reference sequence). The DNA of the CDR3 is TGTGCCAGCAGCACGACAGGGGGCGAGCAGTACTTC. This codes for CASSTTGGEQYF. Together with reference TRBV5-4 and TRBJ2-7, the CDR3 gives the full variable domain: ETGVTQSPTHLIKTRGQQVTLRCSSQSGHNTVSWYQQALGQGPQFIFQYYREEENGRGNFPPRFSGLQFPNYSSELNVNALELDDSALYLCASSTTGGEQYFGPGTRLTVT.

The V and J genes are TRBV20-1 and TRBJ2-7; 16 bases align to TRBD2. Germline values: CDR1 DFQATT, CDR2 SNEGSKA (reference sequence). Trimming at V came to 6 bases and at J to 3 bases, leaving 8 bases not matched to a gene. The CDR3 runs 16 residues. The CDR3 is CSATGLAGGPSYEQYF. CDR3 bases: TGCAGTGCCACGGGACTAGCGGGAGGGCCGAGCTACGAGCAGTACTTC.

This clonotype was observed a handful of times. V is TRBV29-1 and J is TRBJ1-2, with 7 bases aligning to TRBD1. The trim removed 5 bases at V and 5 bases at J, leaving 5 bases unmatched. Germline V CDR1 and CDR2: SQVTM, ANQGSEA. CDR3 size: 12 residues. The DNA of the CDR3 is TGCAGCGTTCGCGGACAGGTATATGGCTACACCTTC. Residues: CSVRGQVYGYTF. The entire variable domain, with the rest obtained from reference TRBV29-1 and TRBJ1-2, is as follows: SAVISQKPSRDICQRGTSLTIQCQVDSQVTMMFWYRQQPGQSLTLIATANQGSEATYESGFVIDKFPISRPNLTFSTLTVSNMSPEDSSIYLCSVRGQVYGYTFGSGTRLTVV.

This clonotype has just one count. The chain links TRBV20-1 to TRBJ2-7; 7 bases map to TRBD1. The germline CDR1 and CDR2 sequences are DFQATT and SNEGSKA (reference sequence). V lost 1 base to trimming and J lost 2 bases; unmatched junction nucleotides: 5. The CDR3 totals 14 residues. The CDR3: CSARGQGHPYEQYF. The DNA for the CDR3 is TGCAGTGCTAGAGGACAGGGACACCCCTACGAGCAGTACTTC.

This clonotype was counted only a few times. The chain employs TRBV19 and TRBJ2-5, with TRBD1 matching 7 bases. CDR3 length: 13 amino acids. V was pared by 5 bases and J by 7 bases, with 7 bases of the junction left unmatched. Germline-derived CDR1 and CDR2 are LNHDA and SQIVND (reference sequence). Written as DNA, the CDR3 is TGTGCCAGTAGTGGACAGGCCTGGGGGACCCAGTACTTC. Translated, it gives CASSGQAWGTQYF.

This chain links TRBV20-1 with TRBJ1-1; tentative D call: TRBD1 (6 bases). V shed 0 bases and J shed 6 bases, with 14 bases lying between them. The CDR3 is 14 amino acids. Germline lookup yields CDR1 DFQATT and CDR2 SNEGSKA (reference sequence). The CDR3 DNA reads as TGCAGTGCTAGAGACATGTGGGGGGCCGCTGAAGCTTTCTTT. Its translation: CSARDMWGAAEAFF.

The chain employs TRBV21-1 and TRBJ2-7. TRBV21-1 is given as a pseudogene. The CDR3 has 15 amino acids. CDR3 residues: CASSKACGGTYEQYF. The CDR3 DNA sequence: TGTGCCAGCAGCAAAGCCTGCGGCGGAACCTACGAGCAGTACTTC.